Below, 2 T cell receptor beta chains from the same sample are listed, as sequenced in a study of blood T cell repertoires in COVID-19. Clones were read by immunoSEQ multiplex PCR, and TCRdb kept only the in-frame ones, dropping some. Among under 300,000 clones listed, roughly 85% were seen once. Sequencing was performed on peripheral blood. The receptors were gathered from a woman under 30 with acute or convalescent COVID-19.

About this clone itself: This specimen includes other DNA sequences encoding the same CDR3. The chain is built from TRBV18 and TRBJ1-4; D unresolved. The CDR3 loop spans 13 amino acids. Trimming took 6 bases from V and 6 from J, leaving 11 bases between them. Germline CDR1 and CDR2: KGHSH and LQKENI. CDR3 DNA: TGTGCCAGCTCGCCGGGGAGGGATGAAAAACTGTTTTTT. This translates into CASSPGRDEKLFF.

The CDR3: CASSPDGQGAPYGNQPQHF. The DNA of the CDR3 is TGTGCCAGCTCACCCGACGGACAGGGGGCCCCATATGGCAATCAGCCCCAGCATTTT. V gene TRBV18 combines with J gene TRBJ1-5; 11 bases line up with TRBD1. This CDR3 is 19 amino acids long. V dropped 3 bases and J dropped 2; count of bases not matched to a gene: 12. CDR1 is KGHSH and CDR2 is LQKENI in the germline V gene.